The rows below give T cell receptor beta chains drawn from one sample of a study of cytomegalovirus exposure and HLA in healthy donors. TCRdb's copy holds only in-frame clones and misses some; the assay was immunoSEQ multiplex PCR. The repertoire holds under 200,000 clones, with about 71% as singletons. Material for sequencing was PBMCs. The receptor set was obtained from a woman aged 30 to 39 in good health and CMV-seronegative. Both conserved end residues are part of each CDR3. D genes are given only for firm matches. Clone size appears in some rows only: once, few, many, or a class for an expanded clone.

TRBJ2-3 | NA | NA | TRBV7-9 | CASSFETYRFTDTQYF | TGTGCCAGCAGCTTCGAGACATACCGATTCACAGATACGCAGTATTTT
TRBJ2-2 | NA | NA | TRBV6-7 | CASSYPPEPRNTGELFF | TGTGCCAGCAGTTACCCCCCTGAACCGAGGAACACCGGGGAGCTGTTTTTT
TRBJ2-7 | NA | NA | TRBV13 | CASSSTGSHYEQYF | TGTGCCAGCAGCTCAACGGGATCCCACTACGAGCAGTACTTC
TRBJ2-7 | NA | NA | TRBV7-9 | CASSPNRVEAYEQYF | TGTGCCAGCAGCCCTAACAGGGTCGAAGCCTACGAGCAGTACTTC
TRBJ2-3 | NA | TRBD2 | TRBV4-3 | CASSQGGAGGWADTQYF | TGCGCCAGCAGCCAAGGGGGCGCGGGGGGGTGGGCAGATACGCAGTATTTT
TRBJ2-1 | NA | TRBD2 | TRBV13 | CASSTLAGSSYNEQFF | TGTGCCAGCAGCACACTAGCGGGGAGCTCCTACAATGAGCAGTTCTTC
TRBJ2-7 | NA | TRBD1 | TRBV27 | CASSQGTGWNEQYF | TGTGCCAGCTCCCAAGGGACAGGGTGGAACGAGCAGTACTTC
TRBJ2-2 | NA | NA | TRBV7-2 | CASSLGTSSNTGELFF | TGTGCCAGCAGCTTAGGGACATCCTCGAACACCGGGGAGCTGTTTTTT
TRBJ2-7 | NA | TRBD2 | TRBV5-1 | CASSLVTSAYEQYF | TGCGCCAGCAGCTTGGTAACTAGCGCCTACGAGCAGTACTTC
TRBJ2-7 | NA | TRBD2 | TRBV15 | CATSRLGTSREQYF | TGTGCCACCAGCAGGTTGGGGACTAGCAGGGAGCAGTACTTC
TRBJ2-2 | few | NA | TRBV6-5 | CASSYGGSGELFF | TGTGCCAGCAGTTATGGGGGGTCCGGGGAGCTGTTTTTT
TRBJ2-7 | NA | NA | TRBV2 | CASSRTSEKYF | TGTGCCAGTTCCCGTACAAGCGAAAAGTACTTC
TRBJ2-2 | NA | NA | TRBV5-4 | CASSSNQGANTGELFF | TGTGCCAGCAGCTCCAATCAAGGAGCGAACACCGGGGAGCTGTTTTTT
TRBJ2-7 | NA | NA | TRBV28 | CASGDGGALEQYF | TGTGCCAGCGGCGACGGCGGAGCCCTCGAGCAGTACTTC
TRBJ1-2 | NA | NA | TRBV19 | CASSPAGIHYGYTF | TGTGCCAGTAGTCCCGCGGGGATTCACTATGGCTACACCTTC
TRBJ1-1 | NA | NA | TRBV4-3 | CASSQLPYSRGKITMNTEAFF | TGCGCCAGCAGCCAACTCCCTTATTCCAGGGGAAAAATAACAATGAACACTGAAGCTTTCTTT
TRBJ1-5 | NA | NA | TRBV12-2 | CAIPIRGGMQPQHF | TGTGCGATTCCCATAAGGGGGGGTATGCAGCCCCAGCATTTT
TRBJ1-5 | once | NA | TRBV5-6 | CASSLDRGNQPQHF | TGTGCCAGCAGCTTGGACAGGGGCAATCAGCCCCAGCATTTT
TRBJ1-6 | NA | TRBD1 | TRBV28 | CASSFRDRANSPLHF | TGTGCCAGCAGTTTTCGGGACAGGGCGAATTCACCCCTCCACTTT
TRBJ2-7 | NA | NA | TRBV4-2 | CASSQGGGTDYEQYF | TGTGCCAGCAGCCAAGGAGGGGGAACTGACTACGAGCAGTACTTC
TRBJ1-1 | NA | NA | TRBV29-1 | CSVPGWMNTEAFF | TGCAGCGTGCCAGGGTGGATGAACACTGAAGCTTTCTTT
TRBJ1-2 | NA | NA | TRBV14 | CASSQEQNYGYTF | TGTGCCAGCAGCCAAGAACAGAACTATGGCTACACCTTC
TRBJ2-2 | NA | NA | TRBV30 | CAWNGGTDKLFF | TGTGCCTGGAACGGCGGTACCGATAAGCTGTTTTTT
TRBJ2-7 | once | NA | TRBV7-6 | CASSLAGSYEQYF | TGTGCCAGCAGCTTAGCCGGTTCCTACGAGCAGTACTTC
TRBJ1-6 | NA | TRBD1 | TRBV4-1 | CASSQGQDSPLHF | TGCGCCAGCAGCCAGGGACAGGATTCACCCCTCCACTTT
TRBJ2-7 | few | NA | TRBV5-1 | CASRTGSSYEQYF | TGCGCCAGCAGGACAGGTAGCTCCTACGAGCAGTACTTC
TRBJ2-7 | NA | NA | TRBV7-6 | CASSPLEGIYEQYF | TGTGCCAGCAGCCCGTTGGAGGGGATCTACGAGCAGTACTTC
TRBJ1-1 | NA | NA | TRBV5-1 | CASSLEQGDTEAFF | TGCGCCAGCAGCTTGGAACAGGGAGACACTGAAGCTTTCTTT
TRBJ2-7 | NA | NA | TRBV28 | CASRSPGGIYEQYF | TGTGCCAGCCGCTCTCCGGGCGGGATTTACGAGCAGTACTTC
TRBJ2-7 | NA | NA | TRBV5-6 | CASSLVGGAASYEQYF | TGTGCCAGCAGCTTGGTAGGAGGAGCGGCGAGCTACGAGCAGTACTTC
TRBJ2-7 | NA | NA | TRBV14 | CASSQVGESYEQYF | TGTGCCAGCAGCCAAGTGGGAGAATCTTACGAGCAGTACTTC
TRBJ2-1 | NA | TRBD2 | TRBV6-1 | CASILVRGGKEQFF | TGTGCCAGCATTCTAGTTCGGGGGGGCAAAGAGCAGTTCTTC
TRBJ1-1 | NA | NA | TRBV2 | CASKVQGDTEAFF | TGTGCCAGCAAAGTCCAAGGGGACACTGAAGCTTTCTTT
TRBJ1-5 | NA | NA | TRBV7-2 | CASSLAPAGMGQPQHF | TGTGCCAGCAGCTTAGCGCCCGCGGGAATGGGACAGCCCCAGCATTTT
TRBJ1-4 | NA | TRBD1 | TRBV28 | CASREQGNGYEKLFF | TGTGCCAGCAGGGAACAGGGGAATGGGTATGAAAAACTGTTTTTT
TRBJ2-1 | NA | TRBD2 | TRBV9 | CASSVGGRGLYNEQFF | TGTGCCAGCAGCGTAGGAGGGCGGGGGTTGTACAATGAGCAGTTCTTC
TRBJ2-5 | NA | NA | TRBV10-3 | CAISQTGEETQYF | TGTGCCATCAGTCAGACAGGCGAAGAGACCCAGTACTTC
TRBJ2-7 | few | TRBD2 | TRBV28 | CASSSPLTGTSSYEQYF | TGTGCCAGCAGTTCCCCGCTGACCGGGACTAGCTCCTACGAGCAGTACTTC
TRBJ2-1 | NA | TRBD2 | TRBV9 | CASSVAAGGLGNEQFF | TGTGCCAGCAGCGTAGCAGCGGGGGGGTTGGGGAATGAGCAGTTCTTC
TRBJ1-2 | once | NA | TRBV6-5 | CAAREDNYGYPF | TGTGCCGCCAGAGAAGATAACTATGGCTACCCCTTC
TRBJ2-5 | NA | NA | TRBV7-2 | CASSTVTIGGTQYF | TGTGCCAGCAGCACAGTTACAATTGGAGGGACCCAGTACTTC
TRBJ2-7 | NA | TRBD2 | TRBV25-1 | CASSGSGGPYEQYF | TGTGCCAGCAGTGGTAGCGGGGGGCCCTACGAGCAGTACTTC
TRBJ1-6 | NA | NA | TRBV10-1 | CASAQGGTVSPLHF | TGCGCCAGTGCACAGGGAGGGACTGTTTCACCCCTCCACTTT
TRBJ1-6 | NA | NA | TRBV5-4 | CASSLVLDSEFSSPLHF | TGTGCCAGCAGCTTGGTCCTCGACAGCGAATTCAGTTCACCCCTCCACTTT
TRBJ2-7 | NA | TRBD2 | TRBV9 | CASSPSGGLGHEQYF | TGTGCCAGCAGCCCGAGCGGGGGACTAGGCCACGAGCAGTACTTC
TRBJ1-4 | NA | TRBD1 | TRBV12-5 | CASGSSRNRDRGREKLFF | TGTGCTAGTGGTTCCTCCCGGAACCGGGACAGGGGAAGGGAAAAACTGTTTTTT
TRBJ1-2 | few | NA | TRBV5-4 | CASSLPQGGEGGYTF | TGTGCCAGCAGCTTACCTCAGGGAGGAGAAGGAGGCTACACCTTC
TRBJ1-5 | few | NA | TRBV19 | CASSPGGGPPQHF | TGTGCCAGTAGTCCGGGAGGGGGGCCCCCCCAGCATTTT
TRBJ1-5 | NA | TRBD1 | TRBV28 | CASSLAGQGQPQHF | TGTGCCAGCAGTTTAGCGGGACAGGGCCAGCCCCAGCATTTT
TRBJ1-3 | NA | NA | TRBV5-4 | CASSYDRGNTIYF | TGTGCCAGCAGCTATGACAGGGGAAACACCATATATTTT
TRBJ1-6 | NA | NA | TRBV5-5 | CASSQGGSYNSPLHF | TGTGCCAGCAGCCAGGGTGGGTCTTATAATTCACCCCTCCACTTT
TRBJ2-2 | NA | NA | TRBV2 | CASTLANPTGELFF | TGTGCCAGCACACTAGCCAATCCCACCGGGGAGCTGTTTTTT